The sample holds many counts of the clone carrying this TCR beta chain. The antigen is undetermined. In TCRdb, the RT-PCR reads were re-called with MiXCR into one record per CDR3 protein. The sample contains around 750,000 distinct CDR3 sequences, roughly 20% of which appear only once. The record originates from a study of response to subunit inactivated influenza vaccine. Broader study findings: The authors put forward the suggestion that each seasonal influenza vaccination may bring in only a limited number of new T cells.

V was pared by 6 bases and J by 0 bases, with 9 bases between. The CDR3 contains 13 residues. The chain uses TRBV12-3 or TRBV12-4 and TRBJ2-7; a weak D match, TRBD1 (5 bases). The sample was PBMCs from blood, taken less than 6 days after vaccination. The TCR comes from a man aged 50 or older who received an inactivated influenza vaccine. The CDR3 DNA sequence: TGTGCCAGCAGCCCACAGGTCTCCTACGAGCAGTACTTC. Amino acid sequence: CASSPQVSYEQYF.